These T cell receptor beta chains were read from a single sample in a study of T cell responses to AZD1222 COVID-19 vaccine. The assay was immunoSEQ multiplex PCR, and TCRdb's table has in-frame clones only and misses some. The data show around 130,000 clones, roughly 90% seen once. This material consisted of peripheral blood, taken 28 days after the second AZD1222 dose. These receptors were collected from an adult who received the AZD1222 COVID-19 vaccine. Each CDR3 is given with its conserved first and last residue. Each record gives: V gene, clone size, D gene, J gene, CDR3 protein, CDR3 DNA. A D gene is named only where the DNA matches it firmly. Only some rows state a clone size, as once, few, many or a class for expanded clones.

>TRBV6-2/TRBV6-3|.|.|TRBJ1-1
CASSYHSRGGTEAFF
TGTGCCAGCAGTTACCACTCCCGTGGGGGCACTGAAGCTTTCTTT
>TRBV28|.|.|TRBJ1-4
CASRREPHEKLFF
TGTGCCAGCAGACGGGAACCTCATGAAAAACTGTTTTTT
>TRBV6-5|.|.|TRBJ2-1
CASSYWGGVYNEQFF
TGTGCCAGCAGTTACTGGGGGGGCGTCTACAATGAGCAGTTCTTC
>TRBV7-9|.|.|TRBJ1-6
CASSLEGNSPLHF
TGTGCCAGCAGCTTAGAAGGGAATTCACCCCTCCACTTT
>TRBV19|.|.|TRBJ1-5
CASSISNQPQHF
TGTGCCAGTAGTATCTCTAATCAGCCCCAGCATTTT
>TRBV9|.|.|TRBJ2-7
CASSVDPGYEQYF
TGTGCCAGCAGCGTAGACCCGGGCTACGAGCAGTACTTC
>TRBV6-2/TRBV6-3|.|.|TRBJ1-5
CASSWAPSGGQPQHF
TGTGCCAGCAGTTGGGCCCCATCAGGCGGTCAGCCCCAGCATTTT
>TRBV6-5|.|.|TRBJ1-4
CATRGAAEKLFF
TGTGCCACCAGAGGGGCGGCTGAAAAACTGTTTTTT
>TRBV28|.|TRBD1|TRBJ1-2
CASSPPGQHYGYTF
TGTGCCAGCAGTCCCCCGGGACAGCACTATGGCTACACCTTC
>TRBV7-3|.|TRBD2|TRBJ2-1
CASSPPLAGINEQFF
TGTGCCAGCAGCCCTCCCCTAGCGGGTATCAATGAGCAGTTCTTC
>TRBV19|.|TRBD2|TRBJ2-3
CASRSGTTLTDTQYF
TGTGCCAGTAGGTCCGGGACTACCCTAACGGATACGCAGTATTTT
>TRBV5-5|once|.|TRBJ1-5
CASSRDTDQPQHF
TGTGCCAGCAGCAGGGACACAGATCAGCCCCAGCATTTT
>TRBV3-1/TRBV3-2|.|.|TRBJ2-2
CASSQAGELFF
TGTGCCAGCAGCCAGGCCGGGGAGCTGTTTTTT
>TRBV29-1|.|TRBD1|TRBJ2-1
CSVGITGGGYNEQFF
TGCAGCGTAGGTATAACAGGGGGCGGGTACAATGAGCAGTTCTTC
>TRBV4-3|once|.|TRBJ1-6
CASSQGGGAGSPLHF
TGCGCCAGCAGCCAAGGAGGGGGGGCGGGTTCACCCCTCCACTTT
>TRBV7-3|.|TRBD2|TRBJ2-1
CASSFQAGVSYNEQFF
TGTGCCAGCAGCTTCCAAGCGGGGGTATCCTACAATGAGCAGTTCTTC
>TRBV9|.|.|TRBJ1-5
CASNRGGLHNQPQHF
TGTGCCAGCAATAGGGGGGGATTGCACAATCAGCCCCAGCATTTT
>TRBV11-2|.|.|TRBJ2-5
CASSLITGTPAETQYF
TGTGCCAGCAGCTTAATTACAGGGACCCCGGCGGAGACCCAGTACTTC
>TRBV7-9|.|.|TRBJ2-2
CASSLALNTGELFF
TGTGCCAGCAGCTTGGCGTTGAACACCGGGGAGCTGTTTTTT
>TRBV6-6|.|.|TRBJ2-4
CASSYSDGPNIQYF
TGTGCCAGCAGTTACTCCGACGGGCCAAACATTCAGTACTTC
>TRBV11-2|.|.|TRBJ1-1
CASSWYYEAFF
TGTGCCAGCAGCTGGTATTATGAAGCTTTCTTT
>TRBV5-1|once|.|TRBJ2-1
CASSLVLVAYNEQFF
TGCGCCAGCAGCTTGGTTCTAGTCGCCTACAATGAGCAGTTCTTC
>TRBV19|.|.|TRBJ1-2
CASSLIDRMRVYGYTF
TGTGCCAGTAGTCTAATCGACAGGATGAGGGTCTATGGCTACACCTTC
>TRBV7-3|once|.|TRBJ2-7
CASSLLGIGEQYF
TGTGCCAGCAGCTTATTGGGGATCGGCGAGCAGTACTTC
>TRBV25-1|.|.|TRBJ2-1
CASSESPYNEQFF
TGTGCCAGCAGTGAAAGTCCCTACAATGAGCAGTTCTTC
>TRBV5-6|.|.|TRBJ1-4
CASSSYRVREKLFF
TGTGCCAGCAGCTCGTACAGGGTTCGAGAAAAACTGTTTTTT
>TRBV5-6|.|.|TRBJ1-1
CASSALAGKVTEAFF
TGTGCCAGCAGCGCTCTTGCGGGGAAGGTCACTGAAGCTTTCTTT
>TRBV4-2|.|TRBD1|TRBJ1-5
CASSQGDSGGNQPQHF
TGTGCCAGCAGCCAAGGGGACAGCGGGGGCAATCAGCCCCAGCATTTT
>TRBV11-3|.|.|TRBJ1-1
CASSSESRTEAFF
TGTGCCAGCAGCAGTGAAAGTAGGACTGAAGCTTTCTTT
>TRBV6-5|.|TRBD1|TRBJ1-5
CASSRMGQVDQPQHF
TGTGCCAGCAGTAGAATGGGACAGGTCGATCAGCCCCAGCATTTT
>TRBV9|.|.|TRBJ2-6
CASSGGLLSGANVLTF
TGTGCCAGCAGCGGGGGGCTGCTATCTGGGGCCAACGTCCTGACTTTC
>TRBV19|.|TRBD1|TRBJ1-2
CASSLQYRGNYGYTF
TGTGCCAGTAGCCTACAATACAGGGGGAACTATGGCTACACCTTC
>TRBV9|.|.|TRBJ2-2
CASSLNSANTGELFF
TGTGCCAGCAGCCTGAACTCCGCGAACACCGGGGAGCTGTTTTTT
>TRBV2|.|TRBD2|TRBJ2-1
CASRRTSGGSNEQFF
TGTGCCAGCAGACGGACTAGCGGGGGTAGCAATGAGCAGTTCTTC
>TRBV5-1|.|TRBD1|TRBJ2-7
CASSPGTEALEQYF
TGCGCCAGCAGCCCCGGGACAGAAGCTTTGGAGCAGTACTTC
>TRBV29-1|once|.|TRBJ2-3
CSVDNTDTQYF
TGCAGCGTGGATAATACAGATACGCAGTATTTT
>TRBV7-2|.|.|TRBJ1-2
CASSLEGSLRGPLYGYTF
TGTGCCAGCAGCCTAGAGGGAAGCCTACGTGGGCCCCTCTATGGCTACACCTTC
>TRBV6-2/TRBV6-3|.|TRBD1|TRBJ1-5
CASSRRQGAANQPQHF
TGTGCCAGCAGTAGAAGACAGGGGGCCGCAAATCAGCCCCAGCATTTT
>TRBV7-9|.|.|TRBJ1-4
CASSLGGVGEKLFF
TGTGCCAGCAGCCTAGGAGGGGTGGGTGAAAAACTGTTTTTT
>TRBV18|.|.|TRBJ1-6
CASSSLQGGENSPLHF
TGTGCCAGCTCATCTCTCCAGGGTGGGGAAAATTCACCCCTCCACTTT
>TRBV19|.|.|TRBJ1-1
CASNAPSKAEGPPEAFF
TGTGCCAGTAACGCCCCCTCCAAGGCAGAAGGGCCACCTGAAGCTTTCTTT
>TRBV27|.|.|TRBJ2-7
CASMTQGRYEQYF
TGTGCCAGCATGACCCAGGGACGGTACGAGCAGTACTTC
>TRBV9|.|.|TRBJ2-3
CASSVSGAPSTDTQYF
TGTGCCAGCAGCGTATCGGGGGCCCCTAGCACAGATACGCAGTATTTT
>TRBV6-2/TRBV6-3|.|TRBD2|TRBJ2-1
CASSGRGESSYNEQFF
TGTGCCAGCAGTGGACGGGGGGAAAGCTCCTACAATGAGCAGTTCTTC
>TRBV7-2|.|.|TRBJ2-7
CASSLSGSGGEQYF
TGTGCCAGCAGCTTATCTGGCTCGGGCGGGGAGCAGTACTTC
>TRBV19|.|TRBD1|TRBJ1-5
CASNRGGADQPQHF
TGTGCCAGTAACCGAGGGGGCGCGGATCAGCCCCAGCATTTT
>TRBV12-3/TRBV12-4|once|.|TRBJ1-2
CASSLGGVGGYTF
TGTGCCAGCAGTTTAGGGGGGGTCGGTGGCTACACCTTC
>TRBV6-5|.|.|TRBJ1-1
CASSPRGMNTEAFF
TGTGCCAGCAGTCCCCGAGGGATGAACACTGAAGCTTTCTTT
>TRBV7-2|.|.|TRBJ1-6
CASSLVGQGLYSPLHF
TGTGCCAGCAGTCTTGTGGGGCAGGGATTATATTCACCCCTCCACTTT
>TRBV12-3/TRBV12-4|.|TRBD1|TRBJ1-2
CASSLRQGYGYTF
TGTGCCAGCAGTTTAAGACAGGGCTATGGCTACACCTTC
>TRBV18|.|.|TRBJ2-3
CASSLTTALDTQYF
TGTGCCAGCTCACTAACGACGGCCCTGGATACGCAGTATTTT
>TRBV15|.|.|TRBJ1-5
CATSQSGAMDSNQPQHF
TGTGCCACCAGCCAATCCGGGGCCATGGACAGCAATCAGCCCCAGCATTTT